This T cell receptor (beta chain) was recovered during a study of blood T cell repertoires in COVID-19. About the research overall: Collection of acute and convalescent COVID-19 samples took place in the United States, Italy and Spain.

Measured with immunoSEQ multiplex PCR; TCRdb has only the in-frame clones, and not every one. Counted here are around 72,000 clones, 82% occurring once; the ten biggest clones make up roughly 20%. Germline V lookup: CDR1 LNHDA, CDR2 SQIVND (reference sequence). V dropped 6 bases and J dropped 1; count of bases not matched to a gene: 2. The CDR3 is 13 residues long. The chain links TRBV19 to TRBJ1-1; 7 positions match TRBD1. The sample was peripheral blood. This receptor was obtained from a human donor in a cohort sampled during active COVID-19. The CDR3, as DNA: TGTGCCAGTAGATACAGGGGGAACACTGAAGCTTTCTTT. Translated, it gives CASRYRGNTEAFF.